Sequencing of this TCR beta chain was carried out in a study of control samples from healthy donors and cancer patients. This clone was seen more than once but under ten times. The germline V gene has CDR1 SGHAT and CDR2 FQNNGV. The CDR3 length is 16 residues. After removal of 8 bases from V and 4 bases from J, the junction contained 11 bases not matched to a gene. Assay: immunoSEQ multiplex PCR; the TCRdb copy retains only in-frame clones and omits some. Of 40,000 to 50,000 clones listed, 70% are singletons. The chain carries TRBV11-2 and TRBJ1-1, with TRBD1 identical over 12 bases. The source of this sequence is a male donor with melanoma. The sequenced material came from formalin-fixed, paraffin-embedded tissue. The CDR3: CASRPGTGGRGTEAFF. CDR3 coding DNA: TGTGCCAGCCGCCCCGGGACAGGGGGCCGGGGCACTGAAGCTTTCTTT.